This T cell receptor beta chain was obtained from a study of cytomegalovirus exposure and HLA in healthy donors. Across the whole study: The Caucasian-associated ancestry cluster held around 81% of around 380 genotyped donors.

The CDR3 spans 14 residues. With 7 bases clipped from V and 12 bases from J, the junction kept 11 bases outside the gene matches. Germline values: CDR1 MNHNS, CDR2 SASEGT. Whole-study findings and limits: Certain sequence variants were highly shared and formed a cluster, and this cluster was likely a sequencing artifact. An analysis was carried out later, and it reportedly showed fewer N-insertions in an Asian-associated ancestry cluster than the approximately 680-donor mean. Analysis was performed later, and it showed HLA-associated TCR beta chains to be more clonally expanded than equally common others.

Points on this clone: The target antigen is unknown.

Amplification used 60 Vbeta primers and 13 Jbeta primers. Assay: immunoSEQ multiplex PCR; the TCRdb copy retains only in-frame clones and omits some. Of approximately 160,000 clones in the sample, 65% to 90% were seen once. The sequence came from a human donor in good health. The specimen was PBMCs. V gene TRBV6-1 combines with J gene TRBJ2-7, with 14 bases aligning to TRBD2. CDR3 amino acids: CASMGLAGAGTRYF. CDR3 sequence (DNA): TGTGCCAGCATGGGACTAGCGGGGGCGGGCACACGGTACTTC.